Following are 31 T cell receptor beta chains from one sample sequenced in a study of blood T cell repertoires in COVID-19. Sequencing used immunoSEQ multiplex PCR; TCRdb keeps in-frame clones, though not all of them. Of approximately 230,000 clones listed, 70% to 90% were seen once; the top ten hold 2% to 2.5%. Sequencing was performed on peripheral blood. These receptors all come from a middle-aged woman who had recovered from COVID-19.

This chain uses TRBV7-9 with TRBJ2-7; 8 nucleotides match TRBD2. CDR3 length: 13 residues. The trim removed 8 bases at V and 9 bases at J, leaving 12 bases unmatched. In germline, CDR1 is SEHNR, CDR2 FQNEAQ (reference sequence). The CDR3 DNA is TGTGCCAGCCGCTGCGGGGGGCCGGGTGGGCAGTACTTC. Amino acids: CASRCGGPGGQYF.

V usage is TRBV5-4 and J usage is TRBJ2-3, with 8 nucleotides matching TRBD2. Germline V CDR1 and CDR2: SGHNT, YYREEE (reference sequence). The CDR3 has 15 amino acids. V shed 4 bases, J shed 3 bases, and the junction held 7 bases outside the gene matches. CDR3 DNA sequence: TGTGCCAGCAGCCCCAGCGGGGGTCGGACAGATACGCAGTATTTT. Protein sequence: CASSPSGGRTDTQYF.

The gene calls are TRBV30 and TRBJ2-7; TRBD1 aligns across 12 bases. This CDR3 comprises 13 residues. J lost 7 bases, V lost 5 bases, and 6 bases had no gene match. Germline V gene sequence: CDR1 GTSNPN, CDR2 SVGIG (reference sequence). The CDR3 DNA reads TGTGCCTGGGAGGGACAGGGGGCGCAAGAGCAGTACTTC. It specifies CAWEGQGAQEQYF.

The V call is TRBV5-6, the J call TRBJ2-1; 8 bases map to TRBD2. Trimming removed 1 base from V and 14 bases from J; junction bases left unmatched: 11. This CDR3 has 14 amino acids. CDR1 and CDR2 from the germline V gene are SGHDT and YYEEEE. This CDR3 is CASSLLRPGGTEFF. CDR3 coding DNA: TGTGCCAGCAGCTTGTTACGACCGGGGGGGACTGAGTTCTTC. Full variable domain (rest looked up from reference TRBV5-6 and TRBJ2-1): DAGVTQSPTHLIKTRGQQVTLRCSPKSGHDTVSWYQQALGQGPQFIFQYYEEEERQRGNFPDRFSGHQFPNYSSELNVNALLLGDSALYLCASSLLRPGGTEFFGPGTRLTVL.

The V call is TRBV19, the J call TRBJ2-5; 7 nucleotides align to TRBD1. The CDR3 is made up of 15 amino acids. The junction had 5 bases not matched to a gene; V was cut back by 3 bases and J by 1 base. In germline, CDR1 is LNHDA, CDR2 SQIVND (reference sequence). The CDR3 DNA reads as TGTGCCAGTAGTATGGGACAGAGATTCCAAGAGACCCAGTACTTC. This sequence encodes CASSMGQRFQETQYF. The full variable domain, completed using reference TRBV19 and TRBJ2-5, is DGGITQSPKYLFRKEGQNVTLSCEQNLNHDAMYWYRQDPGQGLRLIYYSQIVNDFQKGDIAEGYSVSREKKESFPLTVTSAQKNPTAFYLCASSMGQRFQETQYFGPGTRLLVL.

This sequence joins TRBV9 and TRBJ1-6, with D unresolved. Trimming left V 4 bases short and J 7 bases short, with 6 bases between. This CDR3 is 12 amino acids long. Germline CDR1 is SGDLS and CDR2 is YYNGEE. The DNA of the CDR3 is TGTGCCAGCAGCCTTTTAAATTCACCCCTCCACTTT. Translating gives CASSLLNSPLHF.

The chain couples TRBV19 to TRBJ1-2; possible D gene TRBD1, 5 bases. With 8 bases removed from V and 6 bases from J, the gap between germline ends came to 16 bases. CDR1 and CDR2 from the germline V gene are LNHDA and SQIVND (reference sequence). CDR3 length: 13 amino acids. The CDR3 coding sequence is TGTGCCAGTTCTTTCTTAGGGGTGAATGGCTACACCTTC. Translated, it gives CASSFLGVNGYTF.

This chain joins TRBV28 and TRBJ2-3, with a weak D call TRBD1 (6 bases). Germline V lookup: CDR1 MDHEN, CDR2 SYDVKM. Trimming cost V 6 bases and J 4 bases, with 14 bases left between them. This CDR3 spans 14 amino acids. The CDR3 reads CASSPGDKADTQYF. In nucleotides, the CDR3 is TGTGCCAGCAGCCCAGGGGACAAGGCAGATACGCAGTATTTT.

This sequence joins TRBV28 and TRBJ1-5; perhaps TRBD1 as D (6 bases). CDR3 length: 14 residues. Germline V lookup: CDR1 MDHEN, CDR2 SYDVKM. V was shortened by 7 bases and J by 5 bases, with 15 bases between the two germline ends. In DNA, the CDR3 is TGTGCCAGCACCGAGGGGGGGCCTTATCAGCCCCAGCATTTT. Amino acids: CASTEGGPYQPQHF.

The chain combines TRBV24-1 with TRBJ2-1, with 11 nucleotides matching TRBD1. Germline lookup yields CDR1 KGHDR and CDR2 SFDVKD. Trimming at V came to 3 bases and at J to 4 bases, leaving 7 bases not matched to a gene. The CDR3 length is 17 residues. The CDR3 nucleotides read TGTGCCACCAGTGATCTCCGGACAGGGGGCCTATACAATGAGCAGTTCTTC. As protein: CATSDLRTGGLYNEQFF.

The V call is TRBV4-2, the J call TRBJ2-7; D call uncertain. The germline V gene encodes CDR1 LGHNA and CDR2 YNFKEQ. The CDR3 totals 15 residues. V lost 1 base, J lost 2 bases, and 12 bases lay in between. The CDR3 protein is CASSQGHLSAYEQYF. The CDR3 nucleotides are TGTGCCAGCAGCCAAGGACACTTATCCGCCTACGAGCAGTACTTC.

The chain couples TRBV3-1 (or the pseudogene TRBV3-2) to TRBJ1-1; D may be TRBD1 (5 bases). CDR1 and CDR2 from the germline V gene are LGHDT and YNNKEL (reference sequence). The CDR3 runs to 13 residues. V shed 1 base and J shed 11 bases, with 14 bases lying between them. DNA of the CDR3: TGTGCCAGCAGCCAAGCGTTCAATAGGGGCGCTTTCTTT. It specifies CASSQAFNRGAFF.

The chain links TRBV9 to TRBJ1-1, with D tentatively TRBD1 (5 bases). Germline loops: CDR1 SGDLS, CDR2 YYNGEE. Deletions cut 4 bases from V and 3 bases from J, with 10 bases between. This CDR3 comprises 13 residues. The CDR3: CASSLGGDTEAFF. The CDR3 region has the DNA TGTGCCAGCAGCTTGGGAGGGGACACTGAAGCTTTCTTT.

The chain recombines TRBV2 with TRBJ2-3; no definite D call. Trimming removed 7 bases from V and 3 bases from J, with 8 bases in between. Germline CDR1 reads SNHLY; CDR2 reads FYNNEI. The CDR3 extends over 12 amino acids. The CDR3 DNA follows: TGTGCCAGCAACCAGGAAACAGATACGCAGTATTTT. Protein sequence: CASNQETDTQYF.

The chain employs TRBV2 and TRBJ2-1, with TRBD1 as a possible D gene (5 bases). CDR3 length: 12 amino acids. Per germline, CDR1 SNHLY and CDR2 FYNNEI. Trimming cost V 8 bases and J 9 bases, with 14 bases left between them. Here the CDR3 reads CASGSRAGEQFF. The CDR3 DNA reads TGTGCCAGCGGAAGCAGGGCTGGTGAGCAGTTCTTC.

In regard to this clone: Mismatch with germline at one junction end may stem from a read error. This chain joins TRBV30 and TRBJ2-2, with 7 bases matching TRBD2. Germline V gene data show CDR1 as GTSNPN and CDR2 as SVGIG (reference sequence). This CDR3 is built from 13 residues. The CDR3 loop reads CAWTGTTAGVLFF. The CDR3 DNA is TGTGCCTGGACCGGGACTACCGCCGGGGTGCTGTTTTTT.

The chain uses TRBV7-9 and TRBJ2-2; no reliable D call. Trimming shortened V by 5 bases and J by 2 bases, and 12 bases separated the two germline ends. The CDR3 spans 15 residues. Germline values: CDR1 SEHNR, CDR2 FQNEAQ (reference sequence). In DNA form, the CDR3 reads TGTGCCAGCAGCGTCCCCACAGATAACACCGGGGAGCTGTTTTTT. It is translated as CASSVPTDNTGELFF.

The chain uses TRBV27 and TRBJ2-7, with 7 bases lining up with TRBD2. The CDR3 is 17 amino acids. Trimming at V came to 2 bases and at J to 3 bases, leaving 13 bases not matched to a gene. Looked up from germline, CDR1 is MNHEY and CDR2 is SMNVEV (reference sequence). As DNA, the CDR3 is TGTGCCAGCAGTTTAAGCCGCGGGGCGGGAGTGTACTACGAGCAGTACTTC. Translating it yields CASSLSRGAGVYYEQYF.

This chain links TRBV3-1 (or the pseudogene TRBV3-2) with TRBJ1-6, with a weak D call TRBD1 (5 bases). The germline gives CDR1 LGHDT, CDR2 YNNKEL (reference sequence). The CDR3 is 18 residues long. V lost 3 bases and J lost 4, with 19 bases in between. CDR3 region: CASSHRVSEGLYNSPLHF. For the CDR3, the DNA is TGTGCCAGCAGCCATCGGGTCTCGGAGGGGCTATATAATTCACCCCTCCACTTT.

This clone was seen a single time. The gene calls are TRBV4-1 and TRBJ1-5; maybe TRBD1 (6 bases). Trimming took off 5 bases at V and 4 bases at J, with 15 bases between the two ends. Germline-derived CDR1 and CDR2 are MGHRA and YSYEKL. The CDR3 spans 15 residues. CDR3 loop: CASSVLQGSNQPQHF. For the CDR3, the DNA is TGCGCCAGCAGCGTATTACAGGGAAGTAATCAGCCCCAGCATTTT.

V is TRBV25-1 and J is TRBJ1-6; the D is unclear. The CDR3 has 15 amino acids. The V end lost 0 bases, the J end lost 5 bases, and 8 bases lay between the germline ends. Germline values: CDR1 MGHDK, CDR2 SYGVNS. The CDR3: CASSEYRGDNSPLHF. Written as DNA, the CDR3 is TGTGCCAGCAGTGAATATCGGGGAGATAATTCACCCCTCCACTTT.

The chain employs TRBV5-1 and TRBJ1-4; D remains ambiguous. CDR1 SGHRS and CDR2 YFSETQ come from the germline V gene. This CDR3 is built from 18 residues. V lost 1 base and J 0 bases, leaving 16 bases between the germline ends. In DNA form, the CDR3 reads TGCGCCAGCAGCTTGACACAGTCCTCCCCTGCAACTAATGAAAAACTGTTTTTT. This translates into CASSLTQSSPATNEKLFF. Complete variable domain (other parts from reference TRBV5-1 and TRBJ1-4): KAGVTQTPRYLIKTRGQQVTLSCSPISGHRSVSWYQQTPGQGLQFLFEYFSETQRNKGNFPGRFSGRQFSNSRSEMNVSTLELGDSALYLCASSLTQSSPATNEKLFFGSGTQLSVL.

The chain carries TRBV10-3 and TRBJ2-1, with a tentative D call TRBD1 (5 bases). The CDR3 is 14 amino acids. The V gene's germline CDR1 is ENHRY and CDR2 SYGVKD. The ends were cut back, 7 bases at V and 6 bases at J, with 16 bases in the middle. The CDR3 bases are TGTGCCATCATGCAGGGCTACGGCATCAATGAGCAGTTCTTC. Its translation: CAIMQGYGINEQFF.

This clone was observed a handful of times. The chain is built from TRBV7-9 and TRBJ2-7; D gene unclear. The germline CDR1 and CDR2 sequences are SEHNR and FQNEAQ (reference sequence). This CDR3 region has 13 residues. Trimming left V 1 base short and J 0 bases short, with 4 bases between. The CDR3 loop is CASSLGISYEQYF. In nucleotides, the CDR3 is TGTGCCAGCAGCTTAGGTATCTCCTACGAGCAGTACTTC. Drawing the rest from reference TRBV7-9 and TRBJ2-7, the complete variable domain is DTGVSQNPRHKITKRGQNVTFRCDPISEHNRLYWYRQTLGQGPEFLTYFQNEAQLEKSRLLSDRFSAERPKGSFSTLEIQRTEQGDSAMYLCASSLGISYEQYFGPGTRLTVT.

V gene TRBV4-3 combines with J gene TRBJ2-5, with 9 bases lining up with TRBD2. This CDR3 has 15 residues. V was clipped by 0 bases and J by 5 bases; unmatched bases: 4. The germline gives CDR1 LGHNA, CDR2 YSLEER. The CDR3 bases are TGCGCCAGCAGCCAAGAAGCGGGGGGTTGGGAGACCCAGTACTTC. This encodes CASSQEAGGWETQYF.

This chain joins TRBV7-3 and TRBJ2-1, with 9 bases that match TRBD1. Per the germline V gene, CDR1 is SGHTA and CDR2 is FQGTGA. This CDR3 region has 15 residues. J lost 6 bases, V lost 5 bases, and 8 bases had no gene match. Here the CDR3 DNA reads TGTGCCAGCAGCCGAGACAGGGGGTCGGGCAATGAGCAGTTCTTC. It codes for CASSRDRGSGNEQFF.

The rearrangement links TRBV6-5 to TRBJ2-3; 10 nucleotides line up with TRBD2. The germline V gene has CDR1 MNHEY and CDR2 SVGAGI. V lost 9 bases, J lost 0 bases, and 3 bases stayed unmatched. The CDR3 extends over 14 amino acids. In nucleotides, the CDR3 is TGTGCCAGTAGACTAGCGGGCAGCACAGATACGCAGTATTTT. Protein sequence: CASRLAGSTDTQYF.

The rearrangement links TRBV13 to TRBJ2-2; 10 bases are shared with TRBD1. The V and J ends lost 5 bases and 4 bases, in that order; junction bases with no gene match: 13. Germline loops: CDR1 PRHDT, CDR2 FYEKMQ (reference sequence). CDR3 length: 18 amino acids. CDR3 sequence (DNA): TGTGCCAGCAGCCCCCGGGACAGGGGCTCTTTTTCCACCGGGGAGCTGTTTTTT. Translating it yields CASSPRDRGSFSTGELFF.

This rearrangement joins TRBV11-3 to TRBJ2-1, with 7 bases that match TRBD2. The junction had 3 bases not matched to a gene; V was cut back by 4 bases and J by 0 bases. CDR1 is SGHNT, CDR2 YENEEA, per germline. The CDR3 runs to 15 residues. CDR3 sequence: CASSSRTSSYNEQFF. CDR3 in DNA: TGTGCCAGCAGCTCCCGGACTAGCTCCTACAATGAGCAGTTCTTC.

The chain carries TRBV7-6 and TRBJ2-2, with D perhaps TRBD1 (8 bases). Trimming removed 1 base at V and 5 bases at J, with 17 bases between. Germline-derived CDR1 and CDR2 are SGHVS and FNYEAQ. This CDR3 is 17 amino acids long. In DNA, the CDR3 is TGTGCCAGCAGCTTAGGTGAAACAGGGGGGGAGACCGGGGAGCTGTTTTTT. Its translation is CASSLGETGGETGELFF.

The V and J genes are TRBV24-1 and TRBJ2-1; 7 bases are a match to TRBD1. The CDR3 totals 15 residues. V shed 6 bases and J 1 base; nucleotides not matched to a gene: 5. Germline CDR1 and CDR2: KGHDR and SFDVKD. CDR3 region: CATSPGDSSYNEQFF. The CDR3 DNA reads TGTGCCACCAGTCCTGGGGACAGTTCCTACAATGAGCAGTTCTTC.